This T cell receptor (beta chain) was found in a study of cytomegalovirus exposure and HLA in healthy donors (dated by TCRdb to 2016 to 2017). Looking at the study overall: In an earlier analysis of under 750 of the donors, 276 Gb of sequence data and 90 million to 120 million unique TCR beta sequences from about 190 million T cells were reported. An earlier analysis of several hundred of the donors applied high-throughput TCR beta sequencing to assess whether each TCR beta V gene segment acted as functional or pseudogenic. The later analysis used no new phenotypic data to find candidate immune exposures, relying instead on TCR beta sequences and their occurrence across donors. The number of donors typed differed by locus, with about 629-630 for A, B, C, DRB1 and DQB1, 522 for DQA1, 600 to 610 for DPA1, and 472 for DPB1. High-throughput TCR immunosequencing, statistical association of individual TCRs with disease status, and machine learning were combined to predict cytomegalovirus infection status. Among about 390 genotyped donors of the cohort, an average of approximately 240,000 unique TCR beta nucleotide sequences were sequenced per donor, roughly 20% of them non-productive. The study used immunosequencing to profile the T cell repertoires of some 600 subjects and linked those repertoires to cytomegalovirus serostatus. Roughly five DR-DQ haplotypes were handled as single units for association and clustering, since linkage in the cohort was strong. The aim of the study was to test whether cataloging public T cell receptors could identify signatures of past pathogen exposure. Among the roughly 390 genotyped donors, approximately 82% belonged to the genetic ancestry cluster associated with self-reported Caucasian donors. An early release covering some 640 HLA-typed donors comprised 250 to 350 gigabases of sequencing data and around 85 million unique TCR sequences. In a later analysis, previously published TCR beta repertoires from about 670 donors were re-analyzed and high-resolution HLA genotyping was added so that TCR occurrence patterns could be studied. All discovery cohort repertoires had been generated using a single sequencing platform. A later genetic analysis took genome-wide SNP genotypes for about 55% of the 666 donors and used that subset as a discovery cohort. Alongside the repertoire data, information on donor age, sex, ethnicity and CMV serostatus was compiled. HLA typing included class I and class II loci at four-digit resolution. Besides the first cohort of 666 subjects, a separate validation cohort made up of roughly 120 different subjects was used. Points the paper makes about the study in general: In vitro tests confirmed that three of the cytomegalovirus-associated TCR beta chains recognize cytomegalovirus antigens. It was suggested by the authors that the approach could potentially be generalized to other disease states and immunological phenotypes. In this cohort, only TCR beta chains were sequenced, and detectable features were limited by the absence of alpha or paired-chain data. In an earlier analysis of approximately 590 of the donors, most TCR beta V segments were observed in productive rearrangements about 87% or about 30% of the time, broadly matching IMGT annotations. The sequencing pipeline was judged likely to have produced a cluster of highly shared sequence variants as a technical artifact. Specific HLA alleles were associated with over 15,000 TCR beta sequences at a false discovery rate of 0.05 in a later analysis. In a later analysis, most CMV-associated TCR beta chains were found to appear HLA-restricted, with HLA associations seemingly driven largely by CMV exposure. Compared with equally common non-associated chains, HLA-associated TCR beta chains in a later analysis were more clonally expanded and had lower generation probabilities. Linkage disequilibrium might explain the correlated functional status among segregating V segments, but an unknown experimental factor could not be excluded. Most TCR sequences were observed very rarely across donors, whereas some public TCRs were present in many individuals. A total of roughly 160 TCR beta chains were listed by the study as associated with cytomegalovirus. Because some donors lacked HLA typing at each locus, the association tests relied only on the typed subset. In a later analysis, several top co-occurrence clusters were reported to appear linked to parvovirus B19, influenza, CMV and Epstein-Barr virus. A further reported finding was that TCR beta sequences accurately predicted the HLA-A and HLA-B alleles for most subjects in the first cohort. According to a later analysis, TCR association rates differed among HLA loci, with DRB1 alleles showing the most associated TCRs and HLA-C alleles showing the fewest. In both the original and validation cohorts, the classifier was reported to diagnose cytomegalovirus status with high specificity and sensitivity. Presence/absence analyses assumed roughly uniform sequencing depth across donors, an assumption that may not hold. Because counts were too low, approximately 18 rarely observed V segments, including chromosome 9 orphons, were excluded from the earlier analysis of some 590 of the donors. A later genetic analysis associated a missense DCLRE1C variant with V-gene and J-gene trimming of TCR beta chains, and an independent cohort replicated the association. According to a later genetic analysis, donors in an Asian-associated ancestry cluster had fewer N-insertions in productive TCRs than the approximately 700-donor mean. The only immune exposure information available for the cohort was CMV serostatus. Assigning TCR associations to individual alleles was difficult when HLA alleles, especially DR and DQ, strongly co-occurred.

In total, about 650 healthy bone marrow donors made up the cohort. All cohort members were sampled while nominally healthy, although unrecorded immune exposures were likely present. The donor was CMV seronegative and was included in the group of several hundred seronegative cohort members. A peripheral blood sample was collected from each donor, and TCR beta sequencing was performed on peripheral blood mononuclear cells. Genomic DNA extraction from the blood cell samples was performed with the Qiagen DNeasy Blood Extraction Kit. The library was made by the immunoSEQ multiplex PCR assay. For the multiplex PCR, a mixture combining 60 forward primers for TCR Vbeta segments and 13 reverse primers for TCR Jbeta segments was used. Amplification of the CDR3 region of rearranged TCR beta genes was performed with a multiplex PCR assay on genomic DNA. Amplified TCR beta libraries were sequenced as 87-base-pair reads on the Illumina HiSeq System. From the authors' description of their analysis: Across the roughly 670 repertoires, a later analysis counted 75 million to 90 million unique TCR beta chains, approximately 12 million of which were shared by at least two donors. Raw reads were error-corrected and collapsed into unique sequences with a nearest-neighbor algorithm that merged closely related sequences to remove PCR and sequencing errors. Alignment of CDR3 sequences to IMGT reference sequences was used to assign V, D and J gene segments. For a sequence to be retained, a match of at least six nucleotides was required to both a V gene segment and a J gene segment. Rearrangements were classified as productive when the CDR3 lacked stop codons and remained in frame with V and J, and all other rearrangements were classified as non-productive. CDR3 was defined according to IMGT convention as the region running from the second conserved V-encoded cysteine to the conserved J-encoded phenylalanine. In an earlier analysis of just under 600 of the donors, sequences lacking an unambiguous match to a single V gene segment were excluded. In an earlier analysis of almost 600 of the donors, a V segment was called functional when productive rearrangements were above 56.7%, and segregating when the standard deviation between donors exceeded 5%. To diagnose cytomegalovirus status from the catalog of TCR beta chain sequences, a statistical classification framework was built. In a later analysis, TCR nucleotide sequences were compared against IMGT/GENE-DB human TR gene sequences so that V and J genes could be assigned. A later analysis assigned CDR3 sequences and most-parsimonious VDJ recombination scenarios with the TCRdist pipeline. A later analysis defined each TCR beta chain by its CDR3 amino acid sequence plus V-gene family, and excluded reads lacking a unique V-gene family. A later analysis removed 500 to 600 highly shared, low-generation-probability nucleotide sequences to deal with suspected cross-contamination and a sequencing artifact. A later analysis calculated a clonal expansion index for each public chain from normalized within-repertoire ranks of inferred template counts. In a later analysis, generation probabilities were computed using a VDJ recombination model fitted to out-of-frame rearrangements, and the results were checked against IGoR. In a later analysis, hypergeometric tests were used to score TCR-TCR, TCR-HLA and TCR-CMV co-occurrence, with a repertoire-size bias correction applied to TCR pairs. To estimate false discovery rates, a later analysis permuted the HLA or CMV assignments 20 times. In a later analysis, co-occurring TCRs were grouped using DBSCAN, and TCRdist sequence similarity was added for clustering within HLA-allele-positive subsets. For co-occurrence clustering, repertoires with fewer than 30,000 or more than 120,000 public chains were excluded, along with five repertoires with anomalous nucleotide sharing. Drawn from immuneACCESS, this table holds only the in-frame rearrangements with V and J called that TCRdb kept. Clones are partly lost; checked studies trace under half to an unresolved V gene and leave the rest unexplained. That table supplies the V and J calls and clone size; D and trimming were determined from the DNA. The sample contains 200,000 to 300,000 clones, 70% to 90% of them found a single time. The ten largest clones represent 0.2% to 0.25% of the sample.

Remarks on this clone: No cognate antigen has been identified for it. Base qualities are not at hand, and no much larger clone is one base apart.

The sequencing sample was made of PBMCs. The TCR was taken from a girl aged 2-10 years in good health and CMV-seronegative.

CDR3 sequence: CASIRATNEKLFF. The base sequence is TGTGCCAGCATCAGGGCCACTAATGAAAAACTGTTTTTT. The chain was built from TRBV6-1 and TRBJ1-4, with a tentative D gene TRBD1 over 5 matching bases. CDR1 is given as MNHNS and CDR2 as SASEGT, both from the germline V gene. The CDR3 numbers 13 residues from cysteine through phenylalanine. Left in the record is the CDR3 DNA by itself, 39 bases read in frame from the first base. The junction carries 8 bases between V and J, which are trimmed by 7 bases and 2 bases respectively.